This TCR beta chain was observed in a study of Graves' ophthalmopathy and Graves' hyperthyroidism. Orbital computed tomography, thyroid ultrasound, TRAb, serum thyroxine and clinical symptoms formed the basis of diagnosis. RNA transcripts provided the template for amplifying TCR beta CDR3 regions. A first-round RT-PCR used HTBI primers, followed by a second-round multiplex PCR. TCRdb reprocessed the multiplex PCR reads via MiXCR and lists one record per CDR3 protein. The table lists roughly 500,000 distinct CDR3 sequences, approximately 15% of them singletons. The germline CDR1 and CDR2 sequences are MNHNS and SASEGT. The CDR3 contains 16 residues. V dropped 4 bases and J dropped 3 bases, with 18 bases sitting between them.

The TCR comes from a woman aged 25-40 years with Graves' ophthalmopathy. The J gene is TRBJ1-1, the V gene TRBV6-1, with unresolved D. The material sequenced was blood. CDR3 in amino acids: CASSVSSGRIHTEAFF. The CDR3 region has the DNA TGTGCCAGCAGTGTCAGCTCAGGCAGGATCCACACTGAAGCTTTCTTT.